This T cell receptor (beta chain) came from a study of regulatory T cells in long-lasting Graves disease. The study, taken as a whole, reports: Persistent Graves' cases showed lower TCR diversity than newly diagnosed cases.

The table lists this clonotype with many counts. Its antigen remains unidentified. This CDR3 has 14 amino acids. Germline V CDR1 and CDR2: SGHTA, FQGNSA. V lost 1 base and J lost 6, with 13 bases in between. TCR beta libraries were built with iRepertoire HTBI primers and Arm-PCR of CDR3 regions. Via MiXCR, TCRdb re-called the multiplex PCR reads, giving one row per CDR3 protein. There are 450,000 to 600,000 distinct CDR3 sequences in the sample; roughly 13% occur only once, and 8.5% to 10% lies in the top ten. This sample's time point: newly diagnosed GD, antithyroid drugs for less than 3 months. RNA extracted from PBMCs served as the sequencing template. One endocrinology department in Xi'an, China, was where patients came from. The sample also formed part of further work on T cells in Graves' hyperthyroidism and ophthalmopathy.

Material: peripheral blood mononuclear cells (PBMCs), obtained at new diagnosis, from a patient treated with antithyroid drugs. This chain uses TRBV7-2 with TRBJ2-7; a weak D match, TRBD1 (5 bases). The TCR comes from a man aged 30-40 years with Graves disease. The CDR3 loop is CASSLGGSLGEQYF. CDR3 DNA sequence: TGTGCCAGCAGCTTAGGGGGCAGTCTTGGCGAGCAGTACTTC.